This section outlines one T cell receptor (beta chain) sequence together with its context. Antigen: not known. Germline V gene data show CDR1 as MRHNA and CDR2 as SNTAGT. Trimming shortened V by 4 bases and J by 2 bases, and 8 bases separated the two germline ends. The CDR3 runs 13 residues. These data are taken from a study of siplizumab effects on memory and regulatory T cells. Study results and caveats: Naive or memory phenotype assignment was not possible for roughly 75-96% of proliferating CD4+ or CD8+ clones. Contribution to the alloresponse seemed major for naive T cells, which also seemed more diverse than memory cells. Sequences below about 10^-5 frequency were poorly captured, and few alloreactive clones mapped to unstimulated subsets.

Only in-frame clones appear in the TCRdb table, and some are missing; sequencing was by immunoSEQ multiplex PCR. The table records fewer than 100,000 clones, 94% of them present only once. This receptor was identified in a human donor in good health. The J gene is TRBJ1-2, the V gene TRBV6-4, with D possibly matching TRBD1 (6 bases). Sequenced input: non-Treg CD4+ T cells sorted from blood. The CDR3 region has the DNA TGTGCCAGCAGTGCCGGGACAAACTATGGCTACACCTTC. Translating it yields CASSAGTNYGYTF.